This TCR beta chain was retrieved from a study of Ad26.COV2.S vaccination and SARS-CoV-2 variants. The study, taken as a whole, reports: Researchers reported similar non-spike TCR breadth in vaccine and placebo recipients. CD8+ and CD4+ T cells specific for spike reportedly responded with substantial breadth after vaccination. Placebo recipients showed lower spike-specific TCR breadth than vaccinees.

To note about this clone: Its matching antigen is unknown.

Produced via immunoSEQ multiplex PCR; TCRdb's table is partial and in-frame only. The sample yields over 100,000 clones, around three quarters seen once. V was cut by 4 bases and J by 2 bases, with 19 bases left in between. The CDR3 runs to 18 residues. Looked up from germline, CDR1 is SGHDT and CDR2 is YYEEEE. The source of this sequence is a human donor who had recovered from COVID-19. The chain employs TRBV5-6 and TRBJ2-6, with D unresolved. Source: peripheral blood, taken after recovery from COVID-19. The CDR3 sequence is CASSTYKLFLAGANVLTF. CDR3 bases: TGTGCCAGCAGCACCTACAAGCTGTTTTTGGCTGGGGCCAACGTCCTGACTTTC.